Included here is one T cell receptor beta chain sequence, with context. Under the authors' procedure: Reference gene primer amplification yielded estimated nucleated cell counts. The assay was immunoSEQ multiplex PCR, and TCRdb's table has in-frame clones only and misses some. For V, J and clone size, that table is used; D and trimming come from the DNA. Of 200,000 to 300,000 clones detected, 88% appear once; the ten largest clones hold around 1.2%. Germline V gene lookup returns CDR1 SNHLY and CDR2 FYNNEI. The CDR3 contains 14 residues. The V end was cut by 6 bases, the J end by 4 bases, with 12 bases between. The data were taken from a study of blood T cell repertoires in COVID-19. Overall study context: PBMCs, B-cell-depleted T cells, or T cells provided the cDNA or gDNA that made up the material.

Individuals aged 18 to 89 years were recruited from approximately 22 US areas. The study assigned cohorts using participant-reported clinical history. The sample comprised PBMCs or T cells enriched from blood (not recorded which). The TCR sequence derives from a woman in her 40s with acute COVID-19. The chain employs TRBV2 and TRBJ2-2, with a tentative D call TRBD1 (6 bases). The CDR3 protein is CASRVQGATGELFF. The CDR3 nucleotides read TGTGCCAGCAGGGTACAGGGAGCCACCGGGGAGCTGTTTTTT. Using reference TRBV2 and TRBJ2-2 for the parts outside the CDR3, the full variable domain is EPEVTQTPSHQVTQMGQEVILRCVPISNHLYFYWYRQILGQKVEFLVSFYNNEISEKSEIFDDQFSVERPDGSNFTLKIRSTKLEDSAMYFCASRVQGATGELFFGEGSRLTVL.